This is a list of T cell receptor beta chains from one sample in a study of molecular identifiers for immune sequencing clone quantification. TCRdb processed the PCR reads anew with MiXCR; each CDR3 protein has one entry. The sample consists of approximately 500,000 distinct CDR3 sequences, about 25% of them appearing once. Sequencing input: naive CD8+ T cells from blood, with Jurkat cell RNA spiked in. Receptor source: a human donor in good health. Some libraries in this study had Jurkat cell RNA spiked in. CDR3s leave out the opening cysteine and the closing phenylalanine or tryptophan. Not all rows give a size; the values are once, few, many and, for expanded clones, a class.

clone_size v_call cdr3_aa
- TRBV11-2 ASSLEVRVAGELF
- TRBV14 ASSQVRGTFYNEQF
- TRBV6-6 ASSENLSSYNSPLH
many TRBV9 ASSEAPPLAGDTDTQY
- TRBV4-3 ASSQDRGTNEQF
many TRBV27 ASSFVAGTGIEKLF
- TRBV9 ASGVTFGAYEQY
many TRBV7-9 ASSLPPTHGNTGELF
few TRBV7-9 ASSGPPGEIHEQY
many TRBV5-1 ASSALPGQGGDEQF
- TRBV4-1 ASSPQGLGQPQH
- TRBV12-3/TRBV12-4 ASSSTGQETQY
few TRBV7-9 ASSLMPENTEAF
few TRBV9 ASSDPGNKDEQY
many TRBV10-3 AISESLTGAGDTQY
many TRBV29-1 SVERWGQNVKIYGYT
- TRBV2 ASSEEPGGNQPQH
few TRBV4-1 ASSQDERGAQPQH
- TRBV4-1 ASSPRQLNTGAF
few TRBV6-5 ASSNDRGELETQY